These 25 T cell receptor beta chains came from one sample sequenced in a study of monozygotic twins with inflammatory bowel disease. Reanalyzing the 5' RACE reads, TCRdb keeps one entry per CDR3 protein, without DNA. The sample totals about 450,000 distinct CDR3 sequences. Sequenced sample: blood. These receptors were taken from a human donor with ulcerative colitis or Crohn's disease, or a healthy co-twin of an affected twin (not recorded which).

The chain recombines TRBV5-1 with TRBJ2-2; TCRdb's D call of TRBD1 is untestable without DNA. There are 16 residues in the CDR3. Looked up from germline, CDR1 is SGHRS and CDR2 is YFSETQ. The CDR3 reads CASSWGTGGATGELFF.

This rearrangement joins TRBV6-2 or TRBV6-3 to TRBJ2-3. This CDR3 is built from 13 residues. Germline-derived CDR1 and CDR2 are MNHEY and SVGEGT. Here the CDR3 reads CASSYSVVDTQYF.

The chain employs TRBV11-2 and TRBJ2-1. Germline V CDR1 and CDR2: SGHAT, FQNNGV. The CDR3 length is 16 residues. The CDR3 protein is CASSFRGDSSYNEQFF.

The chain recombines TRBV29-1 with TRBJ2-7. Germline V gives CDR1 SQVTM, CDR2 ANQGSEA. There are 12 residues in the CDR3. CDR3 region: CSVGHLSYEQYF.

The chain joins TRBV7-3 to TRBJ2-3. The CDR3 consists of 15 residues. Per the germline V gene, CDR1 is SGHTA and CDR2 is FQGTGA. The CDR3 reads CASSQTDGSTDTQYF.

The chain has TRBV1 and TRBJ1-5; TCRdb lists TRBD1, though no DNA is available to test this call. TRBV1 is assigned pseudogene status. The CDR3 covers 17 residues. Here the CDR3 reads CTSRPEGHPYSNQPQHF.

The chain is built from TRBV7-2 and TRBJ1-1; the TCRdb D gene call, TRBD1, has no DNA to confirm it. This CDR3 is built from 15 residues. Germline lookup yields CDR1 SGHTA and CDR2 FQGNSA. This CDR3 is CASSLGLGQGTWAFF. Together with reference TRBV7-2 and TRBJ1-1, the CDR3 gives the full variable domain: GAGVSQSPSNKVTEKGKDVELRCDPISGHTALYWYRQSLGQGLEFLIYFQGNSAPDKSGLPSDRFSAERTGGSVSTLTIQRTQQEDSAVYLCASSLGLGQGTWAFFGQGTRLTVV.

The V call is TRBV7-2, the J call TRBJ2-1; the TRBD1 assignment by TCRdb is unverifiable without DNA. Germline lookup yields CDR1 SGHTA and CDR2 FQGNSA. The CDR3 totals 15 residues. This CDR3 is CASSFDPLAGIEQFF.

J is TRBJ1-1 and V is TRBV7-8; TCRdb calls TRBD1, which cannot be checked without DNA. The length of the CDR3 is 17 residues. Germline V gene lookup returns CDR1 SGHVS and CDR2 FQNEAQ. CDR3 in amino acids: CASSSGQGRGFLTEAFF.

This chain joins TRBV6-5 and TRBJ2-5; TCRdb outputs TRBD1, but without DNA this stays unchecked. The germline gives CDR1 MNHEY, CDR2 SVGAGI. This CDR3 has 16 amino acids. CDR3: CASSYSRPGTQETQYF.

The chain combines TRBV20-1 with TRBJ1-5. This CDR3 is built from 13 residues. Germline V gene sequence: CDR1 DFQATT, CDR2 SNEGSKA (reference sequence). The CDR3 loop is CSANGGADQPQHF.

The chain has TRBV6-1 and TRBJ1-1; TCRdb's D call, TRBD1, is unchecked because there is no DNA. The length of the CDR3 is 16 residues. Germline assignment: CDR1 MNHNS and CDR2 SASEGT. The CDR3 spells CASSVRTGAPEAEAFF.

The CDR3: CASIQGQGYYGYTF. V and J are TRBV6-1 and TRBJ1-2; TCRdb lists TRBD1, though no DNA is available to test this call. CDR1 MNHNS and CDR2 SASEGT come from the germline V gene. The length of the CDR3 is 14 residues.

The chain has TRBV27 and TRBJ2-1; TCRdb gives TRBD1 as the D gene, but with no DNA this cannot be confirmed. Germline V CDR1 and CDR2: MNHEY, SMNVEV (reference sequence). The CDR3 consists of 14 residues. This CDR3 is CASSLWEAGDEQFF.

V usage is TRBV5-5 and J usage is TRBJ2-7; there is no DNA to check the TCRdb D call of TRBD1. Germline V gives CDR1 SGHKS, CDR2 YYEKEE (reference sequence). The CDR3 contains 14 residues. The CDR3 loop reads CASSAMQGYYEQYF.

V and J are TRBV6-5 and TRBJ1-4. Germline V gene data show CDR1 as MNHEY and CDR2 as SVGAGI. The CDR3 extends over 16 amino acids. CDR3 in amino acids: CASSYGRGTRVEKLFF.

This chain uses TRBV7-9 with TRBJ2-3; TCRdb's D call of TRBD1 is untestable without DNA. Germline V gene lookup returns CDR1 SEHNR and CDR2 FQNEAQ (reference sequence). The CDR3 extends over 12 amino acids. The CDR3 spells CASSSPGDTQYF.

The V and J genes are TRBV6-2 or TRBV6-3 and TRBJ2-1; TCRdb's D gene call, TRBD1, goes unchecked for lack of DNA. The CDR3 is 13 residues long. Germline V gene lookup returns CDR1 MNHEY and CDR2 SVGEGT. CDR3 sequence: CASSGQGAGEQFF.

The gene calls are TRBV6-1 and TRBJ1-5. This CDR3 has 17 residues. The germline gives CDR1 MNHNS, CDR2 SASEGT. The chain's CDR3 is CAGNSADRIPPSQPQHF.

This sequence joins TRBV29-1 and TRBJ1-1. The CDR3 length is 13 residues. Germline CDR1 is SQVTM and CDR2 is ANQGSEA. The CDR3 region is CSSTASQNTEAFF.

This chain joins TRBV19 and TRBJ2-4; there is no DNA to check the TCRdb D call of TRBD1. Germline V CDR1 and CDR2: LNHDA, SQIVND (reference sequence). The CDR3 runs to 13 residues. The CDR3 loop is CASSIHLQGIQYF. Using reference TRBV19 and TRBJ2-4 for the parts outside the CDR3, the full variable domain is DGGITQSPKYLFRKEGQNVTLSCEQNLNHDAMYWYRQDPGQGLRLIYYSQIVNDFQKGDIAEGYSVSREKKESFPLTVTSAQKNPTAFYLCASSIHLQGIQYFGAGTRLSVL.

The J gene is TRBJ2-3, the V gene TRBV14; TCRdb proposes TRBD2, but this gene call is untestable without DNA. CDR1 and CDR2 from the germline V gene are SGHDN and FVKESK. The CDR3 has 16 residues. The CDR3 region is CASSERPGLGTDTQYF. Using reference TRBV14 and TRBJ2-3 for the parts outside the CDR3, the full variable domain is EAGVTQFPSHSVIEKGQTVTLRCDPISGHDNLYWYRRVMGKEIKFLLHFVKESKQDESGMPNNRFLAERTGGTYSTLKVQPAELEDSGVYFCASSERPGLGTDTQYFGPGTRLTVL.

This chain uses TRBV28 with TRBJ1-1. Germline-derived CDR1 and CDR2 are MDHEN and SYDVKM. This CDR3 comprises 17 residues. This chain's CDR3 is CASSTTQQSTMNTEAFF. Variable domain in full (rest from reference TRBV28 and TRBJ1-1): DVKVTQSSRYLVKRTGEKVFLECVQDMDHENMFWYRQDPGLGLRLIYFSYDVKMKEKGDIPEGYSVSREKKERFSLILESASTNQTSMYLCASSTTQQSTMNTEAFFGQGTRLTVV.

The chain is built from TRBV5-4 and TRBJ1-1; TCRdb names TRBD1, which stays unverified in the absence of DNA. The CDR3 sequence is 16 residues long. The germline gives CDR1 SGHNT, CDR2 YYREEE (reference sequence). The CDR3 loop reads CASSLSVGTVNTEAFF.

This chain joins TRBV5-1 and TRBJ2-1; TCRdb's D gene call, TRBD1, goes unchecked for lack of DNA. This CDR3 spans 13 amino acids. CDR1 and CDR2 (germline): SGHRS, YFSETQ. The CDR3 is CATSGTNYNEQFF.